These 8 T cell receptor beta chains came from one sample sequenced in a study of memory CD4+ T cells and cytomegalovirus serostatus. Sequenced by immunoSEQ multiplex PCR; TCRdb stores in-frame clones only, minus some. The sample yields 35,000 to 50,000 clones, approximately 84% seen once. The sort gate was single viable CD3+CD4+CD8-CD45RO+ cells for memory CD4+ T cells. The specimen was memory CD4+ T cells from blood. These receptors all stem from an adult in good health and CMV-seronegative.

This clone showed up just once. The chain combines TRBV2 with TRBJ1-1; 7 bases map to TRBD1. V shed 4 bases and J 3 bases; nucleotides not matched to a gene: 8. Germline V gene sequence: CDR1 SNHLY, CDR2 FYNNEI. There are 15 residues in the CDR3. This CDR3 reads CASSGQGRVYTEAFF. CDR3 nucleotide sequence: TGTGCCAGCAGTGGACAGGGAAGGGTGTACACTGAAGCTTTCTTT.

V and J are TRBV7-2 and TRBJ2-1, with D maybe TRBD2 (5 bases). The CDR3 is made up of 15 amino acids. CDR1 SGHTA and CDR2 FQGNSA come from the germline V gene. Deletions cut 1 base from V and 5 bases from J, with 12 bases between. As DNA, the CDR3 is TGTGCCAGCAGCTTAGTTGCTAGCTATGACAATGAGCAGTTCTTC. Its protein product is CASSLVASYDNEQFF.

The chain combines TRBV7-9 with TRBJ1-2, with 7 bases fitting TRBD1. Germline V gene data show CDR1 as SEHNR and CDR2 as FQNEAQ (reference sequence). After removal of 7 bases from V and 7 bases from J, the junction contained 6 bases not matched to a gene. The CDR3 sequence is 12 residues long. CDR3 sequence reads: CASTEGAGGYTF. The CDR3 nucleotides read TGTGCCAGCACGGAGGGGGCAGGTGGCTACACCTTC.

This chain connects TRBV7-9 to TRBJ2-3; possible D gene TRBD2, 6 bases. Trimming pared 1 base from V and 2 bases from J, leaving 10 bases between. The germline V gene has CDR1 SEHNR and CDR2 FQNEAQ (reference sequence). This CDR3 is built from 15 residues. CDR3 sequence reads: CASSLVAGPTDTQYF. The CDR3 coding sequence is TGTGCCAGCAGCTTAGTGGCGGGGCCCACAGATACGCAGTATTTT.

This clone was counted between two and nine times. The V and J genes are TRBV29-1 and TRBJ2-5, with D tentatively TRBD1 (7 bases). Trimming shortened V by 4 bases and J by 5 bases, and 11 bases separated the two germline ends. CDR1 and CDR2 (germline): SQVTM, ANQGSEA. The CDR3 length is 12 residues. The CDR3, as DNA: TGCAGCGTTGCGACAGGGAGGGAGACCCAGTACTTC. Its translation: CSVATGRETQYF.

This chain connects TRBV7-2 to TRBJ2-7, with TRBD2 identical over 7 bases. The junction had 11 bases not matched to a gene; V was cut back by 3 bases and J by 3 bases. This CDR3 is 16 amino acids long. Germline CDR1 SGHTA, CDR2 FQGNSA. The CDR3 DNA reads as TGTGCCAGCAGCTTCAGCTGGGCTAGCGGAAGCTACGAGCAGTACTTC. Translation gives CASSFSWASGSYEQYF.

The V and J genes are TRBV19 and TRBJ1-1; unclear D gene. CDR3 length: 11 residues. Germline assignment: CDR1 LNHDA and CDR2 SQIVND (reference sequence). The ends were cut back, 9 bases at V and 5 bases at J, with 10 bases in the middle. CDR3 protein: CASQIRTEAFF. In nucleotides, the CDR3 is TGTGCCAGCCAGATTAGAACTGAAGCTTTCTTT.

In DNA, the CDR3 is TGTGCCAGCAGACTAGGAGGGGACGCGAACACCGGGGAGCTGTTTTTT. It encodes CASRLGGDANTGELFF. The chain joins TRBV11-3 to TRBJ2-2; TRBD2 is a possible D gene (6 bases). The CDR3 is 16 amino acids. CDR1 and CDR2 from the germline V gene are SGHNT and YENEEA. V was clipped by 6 bases and J by 0 bases, with 14 bases between them.